Presented here are 28 T cell receptor beta chains from one specimen sequenced in a study of control samples from healthy donors and cancer patients (dated by TCRdb to 2018 to 2021). To prepare the library, the immunoSEQ multiplex PCR assay was applied. TCRdb mirrors the immuneACCESS table, restricted to in-frame sequences. Some clones are absent from its copies; in checked studies, under half trace to an unresolved V gene, and the reason for the others is unknown. Here the sample has 60,000 to 65,000 clones; roughly 85% occur a single time. The ten top clones hold roughly 6% of the sample. The sequencing input was blood. The receptors here all came from a man aged 35-49 years in good health.

The gene calls are TRBV6-6 and TRBJ1-1; D is undetermined. CDR3 length: 11 amino acids. CDR1 and CDR2 from the germline V gene are MNHNY and SVGAGI (reference sequence). The ends were cut back, 6 bases at V and 6 bases at J, with 8 bases in the middle. The CDR3 spells CASSYPAEAFF. The CDR3 DNA is TGTGCCAGCAGCTACCCCGCTGAAGCTTTCTTT.

The V and J genes are TRBV7-3 and TRBJ1-2, with D perhaps TRBD1 (5 bases). The CDR3 covers 13 residues. Trimming stripped 4 bases from V and 7 bases from J, with 13 bases between. Germline CDR1 is SGHTA and CDR2 is FQGTGA. The CDR3 DNA sequence: TGTGCCAGCAGCTCGCAGGGCGGTTCTGGCTACACCTTC. Protein: CASSSQGGSGYTF.

This clone was picked up one time. The gene calls are TRBV19 and TRBJ2-5; D possibly corresponds to TRBD1 (6 bases). Trimming took 4 bases from V and 5 from J, leaving 14 bases between them. CDR1 is LNHDA and CDR2 is SQIVND in the germline V gene (reference sequence). This CDR3 has 14 residues. For the CDR3, the DNA is TGTGCCAGTAGTAAGGGGGAGAGTGGGGAGACCCAGTACTTC. Encoded protein: CASSKGESGETQYF.

This clone was counted only a few times. This chain links TRBV29-1 with TRBJ2-3; 8 bases agree with TRBD2. Germline CDR1 and CDR2: SQVTM and ANQGSEA. J gave up 6 bases and V 3 bases, and 8 bases lay outside the gene matches. CDR3 length equals 14 residues. The CDR3 loop is CSVDSGSSGDTQYF. CDR3 nucleotide sequence: TGCAGCGTTGACAGCGGGAGTTCAGGTGATACGCAGTATTTT.

This chain uses TRBV4-1 with TRBJ2-3; TRBD2 might be the D (7 bases). This CDR3 has 15 amino acids. In germline, CDR1 is MGHRA, CDR2 YSYEKL. The V end lost 5 bases, the J end lost 9 bases, and 21 bases lay between the germline ends. This CDR3 is CASSMSGDTLITQYF. For the CDR3, the DNA is TGCGCCAGCAGCATGAGCGGGGACACACTCATAACGCAGTATTTT.

The chain carries TRBV27 and TRBJ1-5, with 11 bases matching TRBD1. V shed 5 bases, J shed 8 bases, and the junction held 8 bases outside the gene matches. CDR3 length: 15 amino acids. Germline values: CDR1 MNHEY, CDR2 SMNVEV (reference sequence). This CDR3 reads CASSPRDRGAEPQHF. In nucleotides, the CDR3 is TGTGCCAGCAGTCCCCGGGACAGGGGGGCGGAGCCCCAGCATTTT.

This chain connects TRBV19 to TRBJ1-5, with TRBD1 matching 7 bases. The V gene's germline CDR1 is LNHDA and CDR2 SQIVND (reference sequence). V lost 6 bases to trimming and J lost 0 bases; unmatched junction nucleotides: 14. There are 18 residues in the CDR3. The CDR3 loop is CASRTGQKGSYSNQPQHF. For the CDR3, the DNA is TGTGCCAGTAGGACGGGACAGAAGGGGAGCTATAGCAATCAGCCCCAGCATTTT.

The rearrangement joins TRBV10-3 to TRBJ2-3; maybe TRBD1 (7 bases). Germline CDR1 reads ENHRY; CDR2 reads SYGVKD. The V and J ends lost 0 bases and 3 bases respectively, with 13 bases between them. The CDR3 has 16 amino acids. The CDR3 protein is CAISESGRGRTDTQYF. The DNA for the CDR3 is TGTGCCATCAGTGAGTCGGGCAGGGGGAGGACAGATACGCAGTATTTT.

The CDR3 here is CASSLGGNSGGYNEQFF. The CDR3 coding sequence is TGTGCCAGCAGCTTAGGGGGAAATAGCGGTGGATACAATGAGCAGTTCTTC. This chain links TRBV7-2 with TRBJ2-1; maybe TRBD2 (6 bases). Germline V gene sequence: CDR1 SGHTA, CDR2 FQGNSA. V lost 1 base, J lost 4 bases, and 17 bases lay in between. The CDR3 spans 17 residues.

The chain carries TRBV11-3 and TRBJ1-2; weak D call: TRBD1 (5 bases). The CDR3 has 15 residues. The germline V gene has CDR1 SGHNT and CDR2 YENEEA. V was cut by 1 base and J by 4 bases, with 13 bases left in between. The CDR3 region is CASSLGTKRAYGYTF. The CDR3 bases are TGTGCCAGCAGCTTAGGGACAAAGCGGGCCTATGGCTACACCTTC.

This clone was seen only a few times. The rearrangement links TRBV30 to TRBJ2-7, with TRBD1 matching over 11 bases. This CDR3 has 14 residues. V trimming: 3 bases; J trimming: 5 bases; junction bases outside the gene matches: 6. Germline CDR1 reads GTSNPN; CDR2 reads SVGIG (reference sequence). The CDR3 protein is CAWRRTGGVHEQYF. DNA for the CDR3: TGTGCCTGGAGGAGGACAGGGGGCGTCCACGAGCAGTACTTC.

The chain has TRBV6-1 and TRBJ2-7; D is undetermined. The CDR3 is 12 residues long. Trimming left V 3 bases short and J 2 bases short, with 5 bases between. The germline CDR1 and CDR2 sequences are MNHNS and SASEGT. The CDR3 DNA sequence: TGTGCCAGCAGTGACGAACCCTACGAGCAGTACTTC. It encodes CASSDEPYEQYF.

The chain links TRBV30 to TRBJ1-6; 7 bases are a match to TRBD1. Germline V CDR1 and CDR2: GTSNPN, SVGIG (reference sequence). The junction had 12 bases not matched to a gene; V was cut back by 3 bases and J by 7 bases. The CDR3 is 16 amino acids. The CDR3 spells CAWRGFERQGNSPLHF. The CDR3 region has the DNA TGTGCCTGGAGGGGTTTTGAGCGACAGGGAAATTCACCCCTCCACTTT. Filled out from reference TRBV30 and TRBJ1-6, the complete variable domain reads SQTIHQWPATLVQPVGSPLSLECTVEGTSNPNLYWYRQAAGRGLQLLFYSVGIGQISSEVPQNLSASRPQDRQFILSSKKLLLSDSGFYLCAWRGFERQGNSPLHFGNGTRLTVT.

The chain employs TRBV27 and TRBJ2-7, with 8 nucleotides matching TRBD1. CDR1 is MNHEY, CDR2 SMNVEV, per germline (reference sequence). This CDR3 spans 14 amino acids. V lost 5 bases and J lost 2; bases outside the gene matches: 5. The chain's CDR3 is CASSTRQGTYEQYF. Written as DNA, the CDR3 is TGTGCCAGCAGTACCCGACAGGGGACCTACGAGCAGTACTTC.

This clone was observed a single time. The chain combines TRBV5-1 with TRBJ2-4; 9 bases are shared with TRBD2. The CDR3 has 19 residues. The germline V gene encodes CDR1 SGHRS and CDR2 YFSETQ. The ends lost 0 bases at V and 0 bases at J; junction bases unmatched: 10. Here the CDR3 DNA reads TGCGCCAGCAGCTTGGAGTATGCGGGGGGGCGTGTAGCCAAAAACATTCAGTACTTC. Translation: CASSLEYAGGRVAKNIQYF.

The chain employs TRBV15 and TRBJ1-5, with a weak D call TRBD1 (5 bases). Trimming stripped 9 bases from V and 1 base from J, with 10 bases between. The V gene's germline CDR1 is LNHNV and CDR2 YYDKDF (reference sequence). The CDR3 has 13 amino acids. The CDR3 DNA sequence: TGTGCCACACGGAGGGGAAGCAATCAGCCCCAGCATTTT. It specifies CATRRGSNQPQHF.

This clone occurred once. The gene calls are TRBV5-1 and TRBJ2-2; 12 bases fit TRBD2. V lost 0 bases and J lost 2; bases outside the gene matches: 5. CDR3 length equals 18 residues. In germline, CDR1 is SGHRS, CDR2 YFSETQ. This CDR3 is CASSLDRLAGDNTGELFF. As DNA, the CDR3 is TGCGCCAGCAGCTTGGATCGACTAGCGGGAGACAACACCGGGGAGCTGTTTTTT.

The rearrangement links TRBV5-1 to TRBJ1-1, with 10 bases identical to TRBD1. J lost 4 bases, V lost 7 bases, and 1 base had no gene match. The CDR3 consists of 12 residues. Germline V gene data show CDR1 as SGHRS and CDR2 as YFSETQ. The CDR3 coding sequence is TGCGCCAGCGGGACAGGGGTCACTGAAGCTTTCTTT. It codes for CASGTGVTEAFF.

V and J are TRBV5-4 and TRBJ1-1, with 9 bases that match TRBD1. Germline loops: CDR1 SGHNT, CDR2 YYREEE (reference sequence). This CDR3 has 15 amino acids. Germline trimming cut 4 bases from V and 4 bases from J; bases unmatched to any gene: 8. This chain's CDR3 is CASSRQQGASTEAFF. The CDR3 DNA sequence: TGTGCCAGCAGCCGACAACAGGGGGCGAGCACTGAAGCTTTCTTT.

The chain recombines TRBV29-1 with TRBJ2-3; possible D gene TRBD1, 5 bases. Trimming removed 2 bases from V and 5 bases from J, with 14 bases in between. The CDR3 length is 14 residues. Germline CDR1 SQVTM, CDR2 ANQGSEA. The CDR3: CSVETGAVLDTQYF. The CDR3 nucleotides read TGCAGCGTTGAAACTGGGGCAGTACTAGATACGCAGTATTTT.

V and J are TRBV7-2 and TRBJ1-1; D not resolved. This CDR3 spans 14 amino acids. V gave up 0 bases and J gave up 3 bases, with 8 bases separating them. Germline assignment: CDR1 SGHTA and CDR2 FQGNSA. The CDR3 DNA reads TGTGCCAGCAGCTTAGCACCCGGGGACACTGAAGCTTTCTTT. As protein: CASSLAPGDTEAFF. Complete variable domain (other parts from reference TRBV7-2 and TRBJ1-1): GAGVSQSPSNKVTEKGKDVELRCDPISGHTALYWYRQSLGQGLEFLIYFQGNSAPDKSGLPSDRFSAERTGGSVSTLTIQRTQQEDSAVYLCASSLAPGDTEAFFGQGTRLTVV.

This chain links TRBV2 with TRBJ2-3; 8 bases align to TRBD2. The CDR3 consists of 14 residues. CDR1 is SNHLY, CDR2 FYNNEI, per germline. The J segment lost 3 bases and the V segment lost 6 bases, leaving 5 bases of the junction unmatched. CDR3 loop: CASSGGAWTDTQYF. As DNA, the CDR3 is TGTGCCAGCAGCGGGGGGGCTTGGACAGATACGCAGTATTTT.

The chain recombines TRBV30 with TRBJ2-3; no clear D. The CDR3 extends over 17 amino acids. The ends were cut back, 0 bases at V and 0 bases at J, with 16 bases in the middle. Germline V gene data show CDR1 as GTSNPN and CDR2 as SVGIG (reference sequence). CDR3 nucleotides: TGTGCCTGGAGTGTACGTCTGGCGGACCTAAGCACAGATACGCAGTATTTT. It is translated as CAWSVRLADLSTDTQYF.

The gene calls are TRBV11-3 and TRBJ2-2; D may match TRBD1 or TRBD2 (5 bases each). This CDR3 has 15 residues. Germline V gives CDR1 SGHNT, CDR2 YENEEA. Trimming took off 0 bases at V and 4 bases at J, with 9 bases between the two ends. The CDR3 protein is CASSLEGTGTGELFF. CDR3 in DNA: TGTGCCAGCAGCTTAGAAGGGACGGGCACCGGGGAGCTGTTTTTT.

This chain links TRBV19 with TRBJ2-1; D perhaps matches TRBD1 (6 bases). The CDR3 totals 17 residues. Germline V CDR1 and CDR2: LNHDA, SQIVND (reference sequence). Trimming removed 5 bases at V and 0 bases at J, with 17 bases between. The CDR3 DNA follows: TGTGCCAGTAGTGCCCACAGGGCGGCAAGCTCCTACAATGAGCAGTTCTTC. Encoded protein: CASSAHRAASSYNEQFF.

The J gene is TRBJ2-7, the V gene TRBV6-5; 8 positions agree with TRBD1. The CDR3 sequence is 14 residues long. With 6 bases clipped from V and 4 bases from J, the junction kept 8 bases outside the gene matches. Germline V gene lookup returns CDR1 MNHEY and CDR2 SVGAGI. CDR3 in amino acids: CASRETGAVYEQYF. The CDR3 bases are TGTGCCAGCAGGGAGACAGGGGCAGTATACGAGCAGTACTTC.

This sequence joins TRBV6-6 and TRBJ1-1; the match to TRBD1 covers 8 bases. The CDR3 spans 13 residues. V trimming: 7 bases; J trimming: 6 bases; junction bases outside the gene matches: 7. Germline CDR1 reads MNHNY; CDR2 reads SVGAGI (reference sequence). The CDR3, as DNA: TGTGCCAGCATAAACAGGGGGAGAGCTGAAGCTTTCTTT. Translating gives CASINRGRAEAFF.

The chain uses TRBV5-8 and TRBJ1-4; no clear D. The CDR3 is 16 residues long. Per germline, CDR1 SGHTS and CDR2 YDEGEE. V lost 3 bases, J lost 8 bases, and 20 bases lay in between. The CDR3 region has the DNA TGTGCCAGCAGCTCCTTCGGGCGGAGGGATGAGGAAAAACTGTTTTTT. Translating it yields CASSSFGRRDEEKLFF.